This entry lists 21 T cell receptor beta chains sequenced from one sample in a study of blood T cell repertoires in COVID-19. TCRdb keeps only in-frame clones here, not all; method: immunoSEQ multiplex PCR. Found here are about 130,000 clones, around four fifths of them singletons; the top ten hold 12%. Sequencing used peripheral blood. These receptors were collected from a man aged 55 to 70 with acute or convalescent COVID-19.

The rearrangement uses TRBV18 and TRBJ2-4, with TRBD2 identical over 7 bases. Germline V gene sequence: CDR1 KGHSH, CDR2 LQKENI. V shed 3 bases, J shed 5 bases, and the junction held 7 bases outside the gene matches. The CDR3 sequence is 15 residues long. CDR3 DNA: TGTGCCAGCTCACCGGGCGGGGGATCCCAAAACATTCAGTACTTC. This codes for CASSPGGGSQNIQYF.

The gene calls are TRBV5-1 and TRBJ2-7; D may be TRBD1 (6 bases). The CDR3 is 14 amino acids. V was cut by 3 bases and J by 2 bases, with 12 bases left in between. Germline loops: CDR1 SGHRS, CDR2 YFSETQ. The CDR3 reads CASSYATGPYEQYF. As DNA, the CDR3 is TGCGCCAGCAGCTACGCTACAGGGCCCTACGAGCAGTACTTC.

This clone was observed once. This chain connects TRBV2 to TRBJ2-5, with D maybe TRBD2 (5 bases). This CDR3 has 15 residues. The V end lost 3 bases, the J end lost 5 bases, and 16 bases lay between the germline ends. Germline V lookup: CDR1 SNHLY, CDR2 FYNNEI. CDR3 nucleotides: TGTGCCAGCAGTGAGATCGGGGTTGGCGGGGAGACCCAGTACTTC. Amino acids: CASSEIGVGGETQYF. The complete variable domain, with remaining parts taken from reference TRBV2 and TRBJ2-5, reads EPEVTQTPSHQVTQMGQEVILRCVPISNHLYFYWYRQILGQKVEFLVSFYNNEISEKSEIFDDQFSVERPDGSNFTLKIRSTKLEDSAMYFCASSEIGVGGETQYFGPGTRLLVL.

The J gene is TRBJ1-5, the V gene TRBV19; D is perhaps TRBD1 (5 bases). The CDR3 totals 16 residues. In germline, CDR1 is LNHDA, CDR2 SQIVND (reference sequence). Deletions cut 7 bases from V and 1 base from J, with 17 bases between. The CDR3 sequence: CASTPGWGESNQPQHF. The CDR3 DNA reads TGTGCCAGTACCCCAGGGTGGGGGGAGAGCAATCAGCCCCAGCATTTT.

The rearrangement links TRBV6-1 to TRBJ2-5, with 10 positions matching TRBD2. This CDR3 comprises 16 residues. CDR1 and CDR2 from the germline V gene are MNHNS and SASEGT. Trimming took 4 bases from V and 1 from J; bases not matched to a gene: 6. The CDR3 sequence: CASSVEASGSQETQYF. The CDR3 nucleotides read TGTGCCAGCAGTGTGGAGGCTAGCGGGAGCCAAGAGACCCAGTACTTC.

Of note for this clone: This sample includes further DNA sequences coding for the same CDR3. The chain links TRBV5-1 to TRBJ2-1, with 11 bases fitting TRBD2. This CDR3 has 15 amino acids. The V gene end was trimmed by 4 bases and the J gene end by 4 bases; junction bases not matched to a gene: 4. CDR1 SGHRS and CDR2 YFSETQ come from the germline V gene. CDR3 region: CASSPGTSGYNEQFF. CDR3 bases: TGCGCCAGCAGCCCCGGGACTAGCGGATACAATGAGCAGTTCTTC. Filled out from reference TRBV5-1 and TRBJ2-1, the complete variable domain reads KAGVTQTPRYLIKTRGQQVTLSCSPISGHRSVSWYQQTPGQGLQFLFEYFSETQRNKGNFPGRFSGRQFSNSRSEMNVSTLELGDSALYLCASSPGTSGYNEQFFGPGTRLTVL.

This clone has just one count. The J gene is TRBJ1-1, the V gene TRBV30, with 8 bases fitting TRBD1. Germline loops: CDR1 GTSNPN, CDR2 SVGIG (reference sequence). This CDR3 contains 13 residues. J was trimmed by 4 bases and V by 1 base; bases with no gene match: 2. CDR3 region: CAWSEQGGTEAFF. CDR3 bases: TGTGCCTGGAGTGAACAGGGGGGCACTGAAGCTTTCTTT.

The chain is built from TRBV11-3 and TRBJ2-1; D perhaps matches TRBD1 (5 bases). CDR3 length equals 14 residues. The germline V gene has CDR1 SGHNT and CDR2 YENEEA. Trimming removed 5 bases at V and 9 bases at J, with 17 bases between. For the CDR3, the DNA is TGTGCCAGCAGCCCGCACGAGCAGGGTAGTGAGCAGTTCTTC. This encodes CASSPHEQGSEQFF.

In nucleotides, the CDR3 is TGTGCCAGCATTCCCCGGCGGGCTAGCGGCTACAATGAGCAGTTCTTC. Encoded protein: CASIPRRASGYNEQFF. V is TRBV2 and J is TRBJ2-1, with 7 positions matching TRBD2. The CDR3 has 16 residues. CDR1 and CDR2 (germline): SNHLY, FYNNEI. J gave up 3 bases and V 7 bases, and 12 bases lay outside the gene matches.

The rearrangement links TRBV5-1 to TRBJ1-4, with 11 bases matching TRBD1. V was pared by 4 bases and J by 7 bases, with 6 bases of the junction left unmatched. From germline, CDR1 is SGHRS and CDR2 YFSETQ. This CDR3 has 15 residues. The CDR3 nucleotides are TGCGCCAGCAGCGCATCCGGGACAGGGGGTGAAAAACTGTTTTTT. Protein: CASSASGTGGEKLFF.

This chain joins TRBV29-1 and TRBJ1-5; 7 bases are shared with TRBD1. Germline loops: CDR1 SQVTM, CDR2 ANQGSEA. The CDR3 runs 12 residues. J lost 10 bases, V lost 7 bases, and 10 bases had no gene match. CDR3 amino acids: CSAIRQGGPQHF. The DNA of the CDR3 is TGCAGCGCAATAAGACAGGGAGGACCCCAGCATTTT.

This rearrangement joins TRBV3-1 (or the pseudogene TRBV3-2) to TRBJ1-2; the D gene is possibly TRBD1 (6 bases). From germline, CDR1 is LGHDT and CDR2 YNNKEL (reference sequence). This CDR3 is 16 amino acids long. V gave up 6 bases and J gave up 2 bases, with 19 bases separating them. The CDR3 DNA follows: TGTGCCAGCAGTCTATATTCAGGGGAAAGGAACTATGGCTACACCTTC. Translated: CASSLYSGERNYGYTF.

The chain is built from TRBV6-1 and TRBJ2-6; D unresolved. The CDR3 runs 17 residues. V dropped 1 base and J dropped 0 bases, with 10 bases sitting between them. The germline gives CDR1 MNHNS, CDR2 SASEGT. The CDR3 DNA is TGTGCCAGCAGTGAAGGTGCGGCCAGCTCTGGGGCCAACGTCCTGACTTTC. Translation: CASSEGAASSGANVLTF.

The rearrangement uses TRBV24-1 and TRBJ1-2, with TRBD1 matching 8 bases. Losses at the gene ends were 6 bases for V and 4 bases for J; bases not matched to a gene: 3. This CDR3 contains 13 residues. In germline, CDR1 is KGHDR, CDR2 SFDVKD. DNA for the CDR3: TGTGCCACCAGTTCGGACAGGGCCTATGGCTACACCTTC. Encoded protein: CATSSDRAYGYTF.

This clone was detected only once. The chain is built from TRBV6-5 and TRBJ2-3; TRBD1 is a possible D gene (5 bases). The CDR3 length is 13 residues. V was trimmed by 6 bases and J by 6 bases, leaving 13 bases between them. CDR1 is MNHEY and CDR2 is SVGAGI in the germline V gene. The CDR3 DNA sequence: TGTGCCAGCAGGTATCATCACAGGGATACGCAGTATTTT. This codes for CASRYHHRDTQYF.

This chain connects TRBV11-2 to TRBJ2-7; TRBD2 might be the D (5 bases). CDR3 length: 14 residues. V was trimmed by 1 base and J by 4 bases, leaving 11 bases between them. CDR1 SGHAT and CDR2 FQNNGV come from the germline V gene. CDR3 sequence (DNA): TGTGCCAGCAGCTTAGGTGGGAGCTTATACGAGCAGTACTTC. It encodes CASSLGGSLYEQYF.

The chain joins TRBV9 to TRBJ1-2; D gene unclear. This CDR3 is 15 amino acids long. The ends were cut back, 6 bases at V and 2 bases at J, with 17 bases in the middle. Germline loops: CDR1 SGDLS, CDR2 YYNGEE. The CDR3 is CASTRQSGGNYGYTF. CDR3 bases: TGTGCCAGCACCCGGCAATCGGGCGGGAACTATGGCTACACCTTC. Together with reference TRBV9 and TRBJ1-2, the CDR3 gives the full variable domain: DSGVTQTPKHLITATGQRVTLRCSPRSGDLSVYWYQQSLDQGLQFLIQYYNGEERAKGNILERFSAQQFPDLHSELNLSSLELGDSALYFCASTRQSGGNYGYTFGSGTRLTVV.

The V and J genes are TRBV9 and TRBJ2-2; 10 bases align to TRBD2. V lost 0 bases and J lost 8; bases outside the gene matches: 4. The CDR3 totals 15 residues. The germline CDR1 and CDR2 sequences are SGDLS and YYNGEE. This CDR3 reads CASSVAPSGSGELFF. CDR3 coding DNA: TGTGCCAGCAGCGTAGCACCTAGCGGGAGTGGGGAGCTGTTTTTT.

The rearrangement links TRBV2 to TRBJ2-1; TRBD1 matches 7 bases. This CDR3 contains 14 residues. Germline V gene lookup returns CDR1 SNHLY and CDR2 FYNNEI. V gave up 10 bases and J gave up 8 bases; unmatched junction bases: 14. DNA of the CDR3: TGTGCCATAATAAGGGGGCCCCATTCCGATGAGCAGTTCTTC. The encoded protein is CAIIRGPHSDEQFF.

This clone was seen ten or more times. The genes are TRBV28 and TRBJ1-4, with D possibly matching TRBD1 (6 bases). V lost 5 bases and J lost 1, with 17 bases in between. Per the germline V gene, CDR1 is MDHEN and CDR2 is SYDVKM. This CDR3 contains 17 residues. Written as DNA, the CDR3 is TGTGCCAGCAGTCGATTCACAACAGGGCTAACTAATGAAAAACTGTTTTTT. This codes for CASSRFTTGLTNEKLFF.

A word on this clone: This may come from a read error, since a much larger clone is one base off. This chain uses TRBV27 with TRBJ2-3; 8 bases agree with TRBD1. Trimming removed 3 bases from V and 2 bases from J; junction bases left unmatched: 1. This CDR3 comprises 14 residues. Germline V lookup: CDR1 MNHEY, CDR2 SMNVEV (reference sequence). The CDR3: CASSFRGPTDTQYF. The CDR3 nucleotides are TGTGCCAGCAGTTTCAGGGGGCCCACAGATACGCAGTATTTT.